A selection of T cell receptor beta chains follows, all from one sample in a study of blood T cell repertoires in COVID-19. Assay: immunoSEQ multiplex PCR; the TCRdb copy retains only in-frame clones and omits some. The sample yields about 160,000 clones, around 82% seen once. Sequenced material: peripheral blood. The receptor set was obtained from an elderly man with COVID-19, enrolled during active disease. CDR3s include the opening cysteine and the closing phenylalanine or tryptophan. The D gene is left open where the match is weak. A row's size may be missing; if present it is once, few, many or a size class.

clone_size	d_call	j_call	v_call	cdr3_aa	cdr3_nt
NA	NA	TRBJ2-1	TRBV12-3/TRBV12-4	CASSGRQINEQFF	TGTGCCAGCAGTGGCCGACAGATCAATGAGCAGTTCTTC
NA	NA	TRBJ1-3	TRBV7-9	CASSLTPGQGTPGNTIYF	TGTGCCAGCAGCTTAACCCCAGGCCAGGGGACCCCTGGAAACACCATATATTTT
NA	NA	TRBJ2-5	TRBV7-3	CASSFGTGETQYF	TGTGCCAGCAGCTTCGGGACTGGAGAGACCCAGTACTTC
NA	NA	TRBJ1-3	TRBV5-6	CASSAADSYSGNTIYF	TGTGCCAGCAGCGCCGCCGACAGTTACTCTGGAAACACCATATATTTT
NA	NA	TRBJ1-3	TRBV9	CASSVASSGNTIYF	TGTGCCAGCAGCGTAGCCAGCTCTGGAAACACCATATATTTT
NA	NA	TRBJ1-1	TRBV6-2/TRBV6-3	CASSPRGPAGSNFEAFF	TGTGCCAGCAGCCCCCGGGGACCCGCGGGGTCAAATTTTGAAGCTTTCTTT
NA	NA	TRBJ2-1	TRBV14	CASSPELDNEQFF	TGTGCCAGCAGCCCCGAGCTCGACAATGAGCAGTTCTTC
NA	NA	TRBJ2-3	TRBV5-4	CASSSSEGAGIDTQYF	TGTGCCAGCAGCTCCTCCGAGGGGGCGGGAATAGATACGCAGTATTTT
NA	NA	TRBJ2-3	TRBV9	CASSVGSLTDTQYF	TGTGCCAGCAGCGTAGGGTCACTCACAGATACGCAGTATTTT
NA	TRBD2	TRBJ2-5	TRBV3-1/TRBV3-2	CASSLRGLGGEETQYF	TGTGCCAGCAGCCTGCGGGGACTAGGGGGAGAGGAGACCCAGTACTTC
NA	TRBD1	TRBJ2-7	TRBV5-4	CASSSGTAQYEQYF	TGTGCCAGCAGCTCCGGGACAGCACAATACGAGCAGTACTTC
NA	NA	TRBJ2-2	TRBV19	CASSARTTGAGTGELFF	TGTGCCAGTAGTGCCCGAACCACAGGGGCGGGGACCGGGGAGCTGTTTTTT
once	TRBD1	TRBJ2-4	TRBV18	CASSPPGQWAKNIQYF	TGTGCCAGCTCGCCACCGGGACAGTGGGCCAAAAACATTCAGTACTTC
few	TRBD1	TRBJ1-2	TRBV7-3	CASSATGGNGYTF	TGTGCCAGCAGCGCGACAGGGGGGAATGGCTACACCTTC
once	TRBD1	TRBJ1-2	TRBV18	CASSPTGQGRYGYTF	TGTGCCAGCTCACCGACGGGACAGGGGAGATATGGCTACACCTTC
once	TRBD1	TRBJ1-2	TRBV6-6	CASKIGQGAFGYTF	TGTGCCAGCAAAATAGGACAGGGGGCTTTTGGCTACACCTTC
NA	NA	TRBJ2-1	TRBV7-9	CASSYDSPLFF	TGTGCCAGCAGCTACGACAGCCCACTGTTCTTC
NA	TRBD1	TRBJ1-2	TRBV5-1	CASKLTGPGFGYTF	TGCGCCAGTAAATTGACAGGGCCCGGATTTGGCTACACCTTC
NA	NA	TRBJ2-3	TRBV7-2	CASSYWGYSLTDTQYF	TGTGCCAGCAGCTATTGGGGCTACAGTCTCACAGATACGCAGTATTTT
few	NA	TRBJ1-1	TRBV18	CASSPGQAKNTEAFF	TGTGCCAGCTCACCAGGCCAGGCGAAGAACACTGAAGCTTTCTTT
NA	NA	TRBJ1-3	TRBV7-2	CASSPPGRSGNTIYF	TGTGCCAGCAGCCCCCCAGGCCGCTCTGGAAACACCATATATTTT
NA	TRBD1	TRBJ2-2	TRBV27	CASRGQGGTGELFF	TGTGCCAGCAGGGGACAGGGCGGCACCGGGGAGCTGTTTTTT
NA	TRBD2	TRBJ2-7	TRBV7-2	CASSHTSAGYEQYF	TGTGCCAGCAGCCATACTAGCGCGGGCTACGAGCAGTACTTC
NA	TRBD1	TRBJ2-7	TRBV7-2	CASSYRDRSLYEQYF	TGTGCCAGCAGCTACCGGGACAGGAGCCTCTACGAGCAGTACTTC
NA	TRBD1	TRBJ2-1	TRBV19	CASSPGQGAPVNEQFF	TGTGCCAGTAGTCCAGGACAGGGGGCACCTGTTAATGAGCAGTTCTTC
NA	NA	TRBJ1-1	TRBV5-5	CASSLVLENTEAFF	TGTGCCAGCAGCTTGGTCTTAGAGAACACTGAAGCTTTCTTT
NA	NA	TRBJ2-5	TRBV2	CASSGPGAETQYF	TGTGCCAGCAGTGGGCCAGGGGCCGAGACCCAGTACTTC
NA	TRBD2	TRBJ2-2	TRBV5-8	CASSPERGAGELFF	TGTGCCAGCAGCCCTGAGCGGGGGGCCGGGGAGCTGTTTTTT
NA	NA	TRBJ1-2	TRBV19	CASSTGHVSYGYTF	TGTGCCAGTAGTACGGGACACGTCAGCTATGGCTACACCTTC
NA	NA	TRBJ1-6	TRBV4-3	CASSRESYSPLHF	TGCGCCAGCAGCCGGGAGTCGTATTCACCCCTCCACTTT
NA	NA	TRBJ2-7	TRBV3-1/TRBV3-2	CASSQQVTSSTKQYF	TGTGCCAGCAGCCAACAGGTTACTAGCAGTACGAAGCAGTACTTC
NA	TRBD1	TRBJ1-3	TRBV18	CASLRAVDREGNTIYF	TGTGCCAGCTTACGTGCAGTCGACAGGGAAGGAAACACCATATATTTT
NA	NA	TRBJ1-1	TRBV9	CASSVDQVNTEAFF	TGTGCCAGCAGCGTAGATCAGGTGAACACTGAAGCTTTCTTT
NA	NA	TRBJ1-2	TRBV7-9	CASSLNREGYGYTF	TGTGCCAGCAGCTTAAACAGGGAGGGCTATGGCTACACCTTC
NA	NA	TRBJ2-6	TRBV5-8	CASSQWTAGSGANVLTF	TGTGCCAGCAGCCAGTGGACAGCCGGCTCTGGGGCCAACGTCCTGACTTTC
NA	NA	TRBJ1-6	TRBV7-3	CASSYWANSPLHF	TGTGCCAGCAGCTACTGGGCTAATTCACCCCTCCACTTT
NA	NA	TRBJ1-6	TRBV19	CASKPYGGPNSPLHF	TGTGCCAGTAAACCCTACGGAGGGCCTAATTCACCCCTCCACTTT
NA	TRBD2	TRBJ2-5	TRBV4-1	CASSLLAGGQETQYF	TGCGCCAGCAGCCTCTTAGCGGGGGGGCAGGAGACCCAGTACTTC
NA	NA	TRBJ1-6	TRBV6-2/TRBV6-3	CASSRARGGNSPLHF	TGTGCCAGCAGTCGGGCACGGGGAGGGAATTCACCCCTCCACTTT
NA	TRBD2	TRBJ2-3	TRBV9	CASSTRLAGAPALADTQYF	TGTGCCAGCAGCACACGACTAGCGGGGGCCCCAGCCCTGGCAGATACGCAGTATTTT
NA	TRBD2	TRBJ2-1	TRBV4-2	CASSQDLGLAGIYNEQFF	TGTGCCAGCAGCCAAGACTTGGGACTAGCGGGGATCTACAATGAGCAGTTCTTC
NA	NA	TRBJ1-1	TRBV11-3	CASSLRTLNTEAFF	TGTGCCAGCAGCTTACGGACACTGAACACTGAAGCTTTCTTT
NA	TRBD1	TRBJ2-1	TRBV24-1	CATSDSGQGAYNEQFF	TGTGCCACCAGTGATTCTGGACAGGGGGCGTACAATGAGCAGTTCTTC
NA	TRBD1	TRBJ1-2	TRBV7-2	CASSLQGVDGYTF	TGTGCCAGCAGCTTGCAGGGGGTGGATGGCTACACCTTC
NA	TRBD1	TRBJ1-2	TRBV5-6	CASSLPGGVKNYGYTF	TGTGCCAGCAGCTTACCAGGGGGCGTGAAAAACTATGGCTACACCTTC
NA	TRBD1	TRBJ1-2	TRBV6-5	CASSYVTGLGGYTF	TGTGCCAGCAGTTACGTGACAGGGCTCGGTGGCTACACCTTC
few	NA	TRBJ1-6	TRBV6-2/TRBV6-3	CASSYEQGTNSPLHF	TGTGCCAGCAGTTACGAGCAGGGGACGAATTCACCCCTCCACTTT
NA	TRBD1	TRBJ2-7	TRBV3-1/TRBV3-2	CASSLPGQGAHEQYF	TGTGCCAGCAGTCTCCCGGGACAGGGAGCCCACGAGCAGTACTTC
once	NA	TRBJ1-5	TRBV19	CASSILQGSNQPQHF	TGTGCCAGTAGTATTCTCCAGGGAAGCAATCAGCCCCAGCATTTT
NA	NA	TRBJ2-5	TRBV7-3	CASSPHSQWTGGETQYF	TGTGCCAGCAGCCCTCACTCCCAGTGGACAGGAGGGGAGACCCAGTACTTC
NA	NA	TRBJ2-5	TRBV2	CASSLGQLQETQYF	TGTGCCAGCAGCCTCGGACAGCTCCAAGAGACCCAGTACTTC
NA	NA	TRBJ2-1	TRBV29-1	CSVDRGGFEQFF	TGCAGCGTTGATAGAGGGGGATTTGAGCAGTTCTTC
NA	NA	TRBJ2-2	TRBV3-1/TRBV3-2	CASSQDVGGYTGELFF	TGTGCCAGCAGCCAAGACGTAGGGGGTTACACCGGGGAGCTGTTTTTT
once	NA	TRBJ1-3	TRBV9	CASSSGQTGNTIYF	TGTGCCAGCAGCTCCGGACAGACTGGAAACACCATATATTTT
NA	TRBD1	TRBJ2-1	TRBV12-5	CASGLRDRYNEQFF	TGTGCTAGTGGTTTAAGGGACAGATACAATGAGCAGTTCTTC
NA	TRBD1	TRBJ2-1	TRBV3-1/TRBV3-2	CASSQDPDRGLAEFF	TGTGCCAGCAGCCAAGACCCCGACAGGGGCCTTGCGGAGTTCTTC
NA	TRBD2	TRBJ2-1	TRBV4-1	CASSQDPPTSATYNEQFF	TGCGCCAGCAGCCAAGATCCCCCCACTAGCGCCACCTACAATGAGCAGTTCTTC
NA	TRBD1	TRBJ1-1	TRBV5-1	CASSLARQGGNTEAFF	TGCGCCAGCAGCTTGGCAAGACAGGGAGGGAACACTGAAGCTTTCTTT
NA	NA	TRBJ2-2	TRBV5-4	CASSLGGLLNTGELFF	TGTGCCAGCAGCCTCGGCGGGCTCTTGAACACCGGGGAGCTGTTTTTT
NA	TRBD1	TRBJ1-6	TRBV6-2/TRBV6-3	CASSYRDPGTVNSPLHF	TGTGCCAGCAGTTATAGGGACCCCGGGACAGTTAATTCACCCCTCCACTTT